Each of the 29 T cell receptor beta chains below was sequenced from the same sample in a study of blood T cell repertoires in COVID-19. Some clones are missing from TCRdb's copy, which holds only in-frame ones; the method was immunoSEQ multiplex PCR. This sample has 250,000 to 300,000 clones, with around 84% found just once. The sample consisted of peripheral blood. All receptors derive from a woman in her fifties or sixties with COVID-19, enrolled during active disease.

V gene TRBV7-9 combines with J gene TRBJ1-4; D might be TRBD1 (5 bases). Trimming shortened V by 4 bases and J by 10 bases, and 16 bases separated the two germline ends. The CDR3 extends over 14 amino acids. Germline V gives CDR1 SEHNR, CDR2 FQNEAQ (reference sequence). CDR3 bases: TGTGCCAGCAGCTCTCCCGGGACTGTCGGAAAACTGTTTTTT. It translates to CASSSPGTVGKLFF.

V is TRBV10-3 and J is TRBJ2-2; a possible D gene is TRBD1 (6 bases). The CDR3 has 14 residues. Germline V gene data show CDR1 as ENHRY and CDR2 as SYGVKD. The V gene lost 10 bases and the J gene lost 0 bases, with 12 bases spanning the gap. CDR3: CATTDSSNTGELFF. Here the CDR3 DNA reads TGTGCCACAACGGACAGCTCGAACACCGGGGAGCTGTTTTTT.

The chain is built from TRBV6-4 and TRBJ2-1; 11 positions match TRBD1. Germline loops: CDR1 MRHNA, CDR2 SNTAGT. V lost 5 bases, J lost 7 bases, and 7 bases stayed unmatched. CDR3 length equals 15 residues. CDR3 protein: CASSKGQGAYNEQFF. The CDR3 DNA sequence: TGTGCCAGCAGTAAAGGACAGGGGGCATATAATGAGCAGTTCTTC.

The chain recombines TRBV5-1 with TRBJ1-2; unclear D gene. The length of the CDR3 is 14 residues. Between the trimmed V and J ends, which lost 4 bases and 2 bases, there was a span of 12 bases. CDR1 and CDR2 (germline): SGHRS, YFSETQ. CDR3 protein: CASSPSTENYGYTF. CDR3 bases: TGCGCCAGCAGCCCATCGACGGAGAACTATGGCTACACCTTC.

The chain joins TRBV18 to TRBJ2-2; 9 positions agree with TRBD2. Germline values: CDR1 KGHSH, CDR2 LQKENI. The V gene end was trimmed by 3 bases and the J gene end by 8 bases; junction bases not matched to a gene: 10. The CDR3 sequence is 16 residues long. CDR3 DNA: TGTGCCAGCTCACCGCAGACTAGCGGCCTGGGAGGGGAGCTGTTTTTT. It specifies CASSPQTSGLGGELFF.

This clone was seen once. The chain couples TRBV11-2 to TRBJ2-7; D unclear. Between the trimmed V and J ends, which lost 0 bases and 3 bases, there was a span of 9 bases. The CDR3 has 14 residues. CDR1 and CDR2 (germline): SGHAT, FQNNGV. DNA of the CDR3: TGTGCCAGCAGCTTAGAGCGGCGAAGCTACGAGCAGTACTTC. Amino acids: CASSLERRSYEQYF.

This sequence joins TRBV5-4 and TRBJ1-6; TRBD1 aligns across 9 bases. Germline values: CDR1 SGHNT, CDR2 YYREEE (reference sequence). CDR3 size: 15 residues. J gave up 9 bases and V 4 bases, and 8 bases lay outside the gene matches. The CDR3 nucleotides read TGTGCCAGCAGCCCGGACCGGGACAGGGCTTCACCCCTCCACTTT. This translates into CASSPDRDRASPLHF.

The rearrangement joins TRBV2 to TRBJ1-4; 9 positions match TRBD1. CDR1 and CDR2 (germline): SNHLY, FYNNEI. This CDR3 contains 13 residues. With V trimmed by 7 bases and J by 8 bases, 5 bases remained unmatched. The CDR3 DNA reads as TGTGCCAGCACGGGACAGGGAGCGGAAAAACTGTTTTTT. Translated: CASTGQGAEKLFF.

This clone was seen more than once but under ten times. The chain has TRBV7-2 and TRBJ2-7; 7 bases map to TRBD1. With V trimmed by 0 bases and J by 0 bases, 11 bases remained unmatched. Germline-derived CDR1 and CDR2 are SGHTA and FQGNSA. The CDR3 is 18 amino acids. The CDR3 region has the DNA TGTGCCAGCAGCTTAGCCCCCTCCACAGGGGCGGCCTCCTACGAGCAGTACTTC. Its translation is CASSLAPSTGAASYEQYF.

CDR3 region: CASSAGEVGRGYGNEQFF. The CDR3 bases are TGTGCCAGCAGCGCAGGCGAGGTCGGGAGGGGATACGGCAATGAGCAGTTCTTC. This chain connects TRBV5-6 to TRBJ2-1; TRBD2 matches at 8 bases. Germline CDR1 and CDR2: SGHDT and YYEEEE. The CDR3 is 18 residues long. Losses at the gene ends were 4 bases for V and 6 bases for J; bases not matched to a gene: 18.

The chain joins TRBV6-5 to TRBJ1-5; 7 bases agree with TRBD1. The CDR3 contains 13 residues. V trimming: 6 bases; J trimming: 5 bases; junction bases outside the gene matches: 4. The germline CDR1 and CDR2 sequences are MNHEY and SVGAGI. In DNA, the CDR3 is TGTGCCAGCAGCGGGACAGAAGATCAGCCCCAGCATTTT. The encoded protein is CASSGTEDQPQHF.

The rearrangement links TRBV11-2 to TRBJ1-1, with D tentatively TRBD1 (6 bases). Trimming removed 3 bases at V and 0 bases at J, with 17 bases between. CDR3 size: 17 residues. In germline, CDR1 is SGHAT, CDR2 FQNNGV. The CDR3 sequence is CASSLDTGPGMNTEAFF. The CDR3 nucleotides are TGTGCCAGCAGCTTGGATACAGGGCCCGGAATGAACACTGAAGCTTTCTTT.

V is TRBV30 and J is TRBJ2-2, with 11 bases that match TRBD2. Germline V CDR1 and CDR2: GTSNPN, SVGIG (reference sequence). This CDR3 region has 16 residues. Trimming removed 3 bases from V and 3 bases from J; junction bases left unmatched: 6. The CDR3 is CAWSLLAGVHTGELFF. DNA for the CDR3: TGTGCCTGGAGCCTACTAGCGGGAGTGCACACCGGGGAGCTGTTTTTT.

With respect to this clone: Relative to the germline gene, one junction end is altered; a read error may explain this. The rearrangement links TRBV2 to TRBJ2-1, with 10 bases lining up with TRBD2. The CDR3 contains 15 residues. Per the germline V gene, CDR1 is SNHLY and CDR2 is FYNNEI. The CDR3 sequence: CASSPGTSDYNEQFF. The CDR3, as DNA: TGTGCTAGCAGTCCCGGGACTAGCGACTACAATGAGCAGTTCTTC.

The rearrangement links TRBV7-3 to TRBJ1-6; no firm D call. Trimming stripped 0 bases from V and 6 bases from J, with 6 bases between. CDR3 length: 14 residues. Germline loops: CDR1 SGHTA, CDR2 FQGTGA. CDR3: CASSLTGSNSPLHF. CDR3 bases: TGTGCCAGCAGCTTAACAGGGAGTAATTCACCCCTCCACTTT.

The chain recombines TRBV27 with TRBJ2-1; D not resolved. The CDR3 spans 17 residues. Germline V gives CDR1 MNHEY, CDR2 SMNVEV (reference sequence). V gave up 5 bases and J gave up 8 bases, with 25 bases separating them. CDR3 in amino acids: CASSGVELARKDYEQFF. The CDR3 DNA is TGTGCCAGCAGTGGAGTGGAGTTGGCCAGAAAGGATTATGAGCAGTTCTTC.

The chain has TRBV19 and TRBJ1-2, with 7 bases fitting TRBD1. Losses at the gene ends were 7 bases for V and 4 bases for J; bases not matched to a gene: 12. Germline assignment: CDR1 LNHDA and CDR2 SQIVND (reference sequence). This CDR3 contains 15 residues. This chain's CDR3 is CASTRRQDRPYGYTF. In DNA form, the CDR3 reads TGTGCCAGTACCCGGAGACAGGACAGGCCCTATGGCTACACCTTC.

There are a few counts of this clone. The V and J genes are TRBV30 and TRBJ1-6; a weak D match, TRBD1 (5 bases). Germline CDR1 is GTSNPN and CDR2 is SVGIG (reference sequence). CDR3 length: 15 residues. V lost 1 base, J lost 4 bases, and 11 bases lay in between. CDR3 sequence reads: CAWSAGVVYNSPLHF. CDR3 DNA sequence: TGTGCCTGGAGTGCGGGGGTTGTATATAATTCACCCCTCCACTTT.

The chain links TRBV15 to TRBJ1-2; D is undetermined. The CDR3 runs 13 residues. CDR1 is LNHNV and CDR2 is YYDKDF in the germline V gene (reference sequence). Trimming cost V 1 base and J 1 base, with 4 bases left between them. CDR3 DNA sequence: TGTGCCACCAGCAGAGCCGTTAACTATGGCTACACCTTC. As protein: CATSRAVNYGYTF.

The V call is TRBV19, the J call TRBJ2-2; a weak D match, TRBD1 (5 bases). V shed 6 bases and J shed 2 bases, with 10 bases lying between them. Germline V gene lookup returns CDR1 LNHDA and CDR2 SQIVND (reference sequence). The CDR3 totals 14 residues. The CDR3 is CASSPQGNTGELFF. CDR3 nucleotides: TGTGCCAGTAGCCCGCAGGGAAACACCGGGGAGCTGTTTTTT. Together with reference TRBV19 and TRBJ2-2, the CDR3 gives the full variable domain: DGGITQSPKYLFRKEGQNVTLSCEQNLNHDAMYWYRQDPGQGLRLIYYSQIVNDFQKGDIAEGYSVSREKKESFPLTVTSAQKNPTAFYLCASSPQGNTGELFFGEGSRLTVL.

The V gene is TRBV29-1, the J gene TRBJ1-1, with D perhaps matching TRBD1 (5 bases). Germline V gene data show CDR1 as SQVTM and CDR2 as ANQGSEA. This CDR3 is built from 13 residues. Trimming removed 0 bases at V and 6 bases at J, with 11 bases between. In nucleotides, the CDR3 is TGCAGCGTTGAAGAGGGGGGGAGGGCTGAAGCTTTCTTT. It yields the protein CSVEEGGRAEAFF.

The genes are TRBV14 and TRBJ2-7; TRBD2 agrees at 7 bases. Germline CDR1 reads SGHDN; CDR2 reads FVKESK. The CDR3 totals 15 residues. With V trimmed by 1 base and J by 4 bases, 7 bases remained unmatched. The CDR3: CASSQGGRPGYEQYF. The CDR3 bases are TGTGCCAGCAGCCAAGGCGGGAGACCCGGGTACGAGCAGTACTTC.

To note about this clone: The sample holds other DNA sequences that translate to the same CDR3. The rearrangement uses TRBV9 and TRBJ2-5; 12 nucleotides align to TRBD2. CDR3 length: 17 amino acids. With V trimmed by 0 bases and J by 1 base, 4 bases remained unmatched. Germline V gene lookup returns CDR1 SGDLS and CDR2 YYNGEE. The CDR3 here is CASSVGGLAGTQETQYF. The CDR3 DNA sequence: TGTGCCAGCAGCGTAGGTGGACTAGCGGGGACCCAAGAGACCCAGTACTTC.

This rearrangement joins TRBV9 to TRBJ2-7; 7 bases are shared with TRBD2. The CDR3 spans 16 residues. Germline CDR1 reads SGDLS; CDR2 reads YYNGEE. With V trimmed by 0 bases and J by 1 base, 7 bases remained unmatched. The CDR3 nucleotides are TGTGCCAGCAGCGTAGGAGCCAGCGGGAAGTCCTACGAGCAGTACTTC. Its protein product is CASSVGASGKSYEQYF.

This rearrangement joins TRBV5-1 to TRBJ1-2; no definite D call. The germline V gene encodes CDR1 SGHRS and CDR2 YFSETQ. The CDR3 sequence is 14 residues long. The V and J ends lost 0 bases and 6 bases respectively, with 12 bases between them. Here the CDR3 DNA reads TGCGCCAGCAGCTTGGGACTGCCCGGCCATGGCTACACCTTC. Translation: CASSLGLPGHGYTF.

The genes are TRBV5-4 and TRBJ2-2; TRBD2 aligns across 8 bases. Trimming removed 6 bases from V and 5 bases from J; junction bases left unmatched: 9. This CDR3 has 15 residues. Germline lookup yields CDR1 SGHNT and CDR2 YYREEE (reference sequence). CDR3 sequence reads: CASNKPGGRTGELFF. For the CDR3, the DNA is TGTGCCAGCAACAAACCGGGGGGGCGAACCGGGGAGCTGTTTTTT. Using reference TRBV5-4 and TRBJ2-2 for the parts outside the CDR3, the full variable domain is ETGVTQSPTHLIKTRGQQVTLRCSSQSGHNTVSWYQQALGQGPQFIFQYYREEENGRGNFPPRFSGLQFPNYSSELNVNALELDDSALYLCASNKPGGRTGELFFGEGSRLTVL.

About this clone: The same CDR3 arises from other DNA sequences in this sample as well. This rearrangement joins TRBV5-1 to TRBJ2-7; 9 nucleotides agree with TRBD1. After removal of 1 base from V and 1 base from J, the junction contained 3 bases not matched to a gene. The germline gives CDR1 SGHRS, CDR2 YFSETQ. CDR3 length: 15 residues. CDR3 in amino acids: CASSLKQGASYEQYF. In DNA, the CDR3 is TGCGCCAGCAGCTTGAAACAGGGGGCGTCCTACGAGCAGTACTTC.

The chain recombines TRBV5-1 with TRBJ1-1; possible D gene TRBD1, 6 bases. This CDR3 has 13 residues. Trimming shortened V by 4 bases and J by 7 bases, and 14 bases separated the two germline ends. Germline CDR1 and CDR2: SGHRS and YFSETQ. The CDR3 is CASSLGGLLEAFF. The CDR3 region has the DNA TGCGCCAGCAGCCTGGGGGGCCTGCTTGAAGCTTTCTTT.

The rearrangement joins TRBV28 to TRBJ2-3; tentative D call: TRBD1 (6 bases). Germline CDR1 MDHEN, CDR2 SYDVKM. Trimming shortened V by 3 bases and J by 0 bases, and 16 bases separated the two germline ends. The CDR3 sequence is 17 residues long. CDR3 protein: CASSFFIDRTSTDTQYF. CDR3 bases: TGTGCCAGCAGTTTTTTCATCGACAGGACTAGCACAGATACGCAGTATTTT.